This T cell receptor (beta chain) appears in the sequencing data of a study of Graves' ophthalmopathy and Graves' hyperthyroidism. Findings of the study overall: Also, most clonotypes expanded in the thyroid above 0.001 frequency appeared in blood. The model reached roughly 70% sensitivity and roughly 72% specificity for predicting ophthalmopathy progression.

Investigators amplified TCR beta CDR3 regions from RNA transcripts. An opening RT-PCR round employed HTBI primers and preceded a second-round multiplex PCR. TCRdb independently ran MiXCR on the multiplex PCR reads; one entry per CDR3 protein. The data hold over a million distinct CDR3 sequences, with 35% to 40% observed a single time. Deletions cut 4 bases from V and 2 bases from J, with 18 bases between. From germline, CDR1 is SGHRS and CDR2 YFSETQ. This CDR3 is 16 amino acids long. This clonotype was recorded many times. Its antigen is unknown. Enrolled hyperthyroidism patients had a new diagnosis, a duration under 2 months, and an age of 18 to 65.

This TCR was recovered from an adult man with Graves' hyperthyroidism. The sequenced material came from peripheral blood or thyroid tissue (not recorded which). V and J are TRBV5-1 and TRBJ1-2, with D perhaps matching TRBD1 (6 bases). CDR3 DNA sequence: TGCGCCAGCAGCCCACCAGGGAGTGGGGGCAACTATGGCTACACCTTC. This encodes CASSPPGSGGNYGYTF. Complete variable domain (other parts from reference TRBV5-1 and TRBJ1-2): KAGVTQTPRYLIKTRGQQVTLSCSPISGHRSVSWYQQTPGQGLQFLFEYFSETQRNKGNFPGRFSGRQFSNSRSEMNVSTLELGDSALYLCASSPPGSGGNYGYTFGSGTRLTVV.